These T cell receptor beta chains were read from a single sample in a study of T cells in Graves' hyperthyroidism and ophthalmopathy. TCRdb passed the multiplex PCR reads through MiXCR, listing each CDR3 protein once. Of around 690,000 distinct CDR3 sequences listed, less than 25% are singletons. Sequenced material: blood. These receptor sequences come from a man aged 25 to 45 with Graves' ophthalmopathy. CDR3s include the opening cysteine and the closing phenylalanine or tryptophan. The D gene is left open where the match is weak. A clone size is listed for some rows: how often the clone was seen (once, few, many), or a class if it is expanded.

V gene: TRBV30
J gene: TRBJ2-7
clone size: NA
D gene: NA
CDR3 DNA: TGTGCCTGCCAAGGAGGGGTAGCCTACGAGCAGTACTTC
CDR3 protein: CACQGGVAYEQYF

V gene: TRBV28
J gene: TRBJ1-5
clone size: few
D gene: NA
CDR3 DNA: TGTGCCAGCAGATCCGATACCGGGGGCAATCAGCCCCAGCATTTT
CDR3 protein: CASRSDTGGNQPQHF

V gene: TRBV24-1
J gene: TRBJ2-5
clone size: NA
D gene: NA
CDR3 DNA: TGTGCCACCAGTGATTTGCGCCAGGAAAGCCCGGAGACCCAGTACTTC
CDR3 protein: CATSDLRQESPETQYF

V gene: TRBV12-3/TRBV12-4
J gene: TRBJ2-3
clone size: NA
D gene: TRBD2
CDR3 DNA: TGTGCCAGCAGCCCCGGGACTAGCGTGGTTAGCACAGATACGCAGTATTTT
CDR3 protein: CASSPGTSVVSTDTQYF

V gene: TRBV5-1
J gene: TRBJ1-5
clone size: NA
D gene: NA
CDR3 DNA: TGTGCCAGCAGCTTCGCGGGAACCAATCAGCCCCAGCATTTT
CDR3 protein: CASSFAGTNQPQHF

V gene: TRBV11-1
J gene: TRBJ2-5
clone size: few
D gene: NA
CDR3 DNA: TGTGCCAGCAGCCCTACCGGGACCTTCCAAGAGACCCAGTACTTC
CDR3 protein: CASSPTGTFQETQYF

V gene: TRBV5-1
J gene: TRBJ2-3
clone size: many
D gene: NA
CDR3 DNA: TGCGCCAGCAGCTTGGGTGGTAGATACACAGATACGCAGTATTTT
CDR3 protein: CASSLGGRYTDTQYF

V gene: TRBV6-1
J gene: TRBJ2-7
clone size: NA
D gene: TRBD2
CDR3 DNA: TGTGCCAGCAGTACTGGACTAGCGGGAGCTCCCTACGAGCAGTACTTC
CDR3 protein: CASSTGLAGAPYEQYF

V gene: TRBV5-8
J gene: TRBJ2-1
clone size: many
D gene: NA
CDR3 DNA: TGTGCCAGCAGCTTGTACGAGACGGGTGAGCAGTTCTTC
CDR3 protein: CASSLYETGEQFF

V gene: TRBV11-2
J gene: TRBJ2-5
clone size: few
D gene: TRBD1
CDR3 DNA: TGTGCCAGCAGCACCATCGGGACAGGGGATAGTGAGACCCAGTACTTC
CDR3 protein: CASSTIGTGDSETQYF

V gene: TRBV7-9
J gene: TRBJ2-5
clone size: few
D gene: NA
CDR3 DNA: TGTGCCAGCAGCTTAGCCCGTGAGGAGACCCAGTACTTC
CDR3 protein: CASSLAREETQYF

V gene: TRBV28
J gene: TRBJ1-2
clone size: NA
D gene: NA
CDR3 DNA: TGTGCCAGCAGTTTCATGGGGGGCTACACCTTC
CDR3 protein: CASSFMGGYTF

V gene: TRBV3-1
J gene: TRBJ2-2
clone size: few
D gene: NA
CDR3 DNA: TGTGCCGCAAGCCTCACCGGGGAGCTGTTTTTT
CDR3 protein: CAASLTGELFF

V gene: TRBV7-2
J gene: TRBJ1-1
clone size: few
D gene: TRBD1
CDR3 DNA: TGTGCCAGCAGCTTATTTCGGCCAGGGGGGGCATTTGGCACTGAAGCTTTCTTT
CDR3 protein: CASSLFRPGGAFGTEAFF

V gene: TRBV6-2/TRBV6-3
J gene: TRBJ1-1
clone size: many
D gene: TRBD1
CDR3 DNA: TGTGCCAGCAGGAAAGGGGGCTATGTTTACACTGAAGCTTTCTTT
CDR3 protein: CASRKGGYVYTEAFF

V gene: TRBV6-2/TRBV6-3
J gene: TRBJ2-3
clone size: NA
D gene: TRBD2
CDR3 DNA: TGTGCCAGCAGTCCCTGGACTAGCGGGGGCATCACAGATACGCAGTATTTT
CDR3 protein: CASSPWTSGGITDTQYF

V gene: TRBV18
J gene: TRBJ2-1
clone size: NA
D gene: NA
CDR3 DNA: TGTGCCAGCTCATCCCCTAAGCGGGACAGCTCCTACAATGAGCAGTTCTTC
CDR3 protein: CASSSPKRDSSYNEQFF

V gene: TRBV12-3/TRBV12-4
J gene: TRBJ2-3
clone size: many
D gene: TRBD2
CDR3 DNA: TGTGCCAGCCTCGGACTAGCGGGAGATAAGGATACGCAGTATTTT
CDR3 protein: CASLGLAGDKDTQYF

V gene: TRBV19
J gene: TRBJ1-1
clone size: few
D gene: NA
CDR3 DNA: TGTGCCAGTAGTGTCGGACATGGGACGAACACTGAAGCTTTCTTT
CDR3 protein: CASSVGHGTNTEAFF

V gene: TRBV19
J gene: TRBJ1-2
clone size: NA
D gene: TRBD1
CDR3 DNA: TGTGCCAGTAGTAGGACAGGGAACACCAACTATGGCTACACCTTC
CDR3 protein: CASSRTGNTNYGYTF

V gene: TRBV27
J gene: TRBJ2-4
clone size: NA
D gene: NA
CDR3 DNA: TGTGCCAGCAGAAAAGGACAGCGAACGAACATTCAGTACTTC
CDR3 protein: CASRKGQRTNIQYF

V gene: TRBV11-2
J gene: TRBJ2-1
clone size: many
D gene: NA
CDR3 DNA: TGTGCCAGCAGCAGGGACCAGGGAACGGGGCAGTTCTTC
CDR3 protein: CASSRDQGTGQFF

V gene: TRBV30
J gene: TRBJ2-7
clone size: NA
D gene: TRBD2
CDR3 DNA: TGTGCCTGGAGTCAGTTCGGACTAGCGGGAGCCTACGAGCAGTACTTC
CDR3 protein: CAWSQFGLAGAYEQYF

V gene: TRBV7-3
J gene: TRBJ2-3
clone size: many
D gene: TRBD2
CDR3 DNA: TGTGCCAGCACCCTTACTCTAGCGGGAGTAACAGATACGCAGTATTTT
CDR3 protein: CASTLTLAGVTDTQYF

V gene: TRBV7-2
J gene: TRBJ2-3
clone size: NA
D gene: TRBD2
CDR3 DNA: TGTGCCAGCAGCTCCCCGACTAGCGGGAGGCGTAGCACAGATACGCAGTATTTT
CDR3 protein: CASSSPTSGRRSTDTQYF

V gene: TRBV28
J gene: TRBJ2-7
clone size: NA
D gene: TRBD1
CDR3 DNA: TGTGCCAGCAGTCCCGCCGGGACAGGGGTTCGGGAGCAGTACTTC
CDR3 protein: CASSPAGTGVREQYF

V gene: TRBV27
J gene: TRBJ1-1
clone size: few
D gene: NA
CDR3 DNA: TGTGCCAGCAGCTCCCAAGGGCTCGTAGTCTCTGAAGCTTTCTTT
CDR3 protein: CASSSQGLVVSEAFF

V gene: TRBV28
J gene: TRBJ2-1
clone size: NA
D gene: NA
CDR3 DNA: TGTGCCAGCAGTCCCGGGACATTAGGCAATGAGCAGTTCTTC
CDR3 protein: CASSPGTLGNEQFF

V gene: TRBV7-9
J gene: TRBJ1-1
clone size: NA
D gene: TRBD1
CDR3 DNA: TGTGCCAGCCCCTCGGGCCAGGGGGCGAACACTGAAGCTTTCTTT
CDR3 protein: CASPSGQGANTEAFF

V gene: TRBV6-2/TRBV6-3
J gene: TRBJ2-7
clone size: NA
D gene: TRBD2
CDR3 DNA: TGTGCCAGCAGTTTCGGGACTAGCGGTACGGAGCAGTACTTC
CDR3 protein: CASSFGTSGTEQYF

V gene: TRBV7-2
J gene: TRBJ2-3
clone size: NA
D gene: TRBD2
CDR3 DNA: TGTGCCAGCAGCCCCCGGGGGGGGAATGTAGGAGATACGCAGTATTTT
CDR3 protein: CASSPRGGNVGDTQYF

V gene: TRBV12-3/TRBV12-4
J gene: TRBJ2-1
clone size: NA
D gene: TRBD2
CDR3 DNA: TGTGCCAGCAGTTTATTCGGACTAGCGGGAGTTGGCCCCCACAATGAGCAGTTCTTC
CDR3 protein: CASSLFGLAGVGPHNEQFF

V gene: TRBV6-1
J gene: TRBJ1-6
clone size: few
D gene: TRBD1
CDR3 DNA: TGTGCCAGCTGGGGACAGCTGGGAAATAATTCACCCCTCCACTTT
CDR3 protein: CASWGQLGNNSPLHF

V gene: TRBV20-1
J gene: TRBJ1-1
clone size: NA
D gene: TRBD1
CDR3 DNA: TGCAGTGCTAGAGGGAAAAGAGTAGGGGGCGAGGCTTTCTTT
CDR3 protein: CSARGKRVGGEAFF

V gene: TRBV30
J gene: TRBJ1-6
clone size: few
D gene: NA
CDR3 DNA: TGTGCCTGGAGTGTAGGTACCCCCCTCCACTTT
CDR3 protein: CAWSVGTPLHF

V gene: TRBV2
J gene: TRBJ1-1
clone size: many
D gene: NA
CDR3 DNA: TGTGCCAGCAGTACCCAGGGGAACACTGAAGCTTTCTTT
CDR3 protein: CASSTQGNTEAFF

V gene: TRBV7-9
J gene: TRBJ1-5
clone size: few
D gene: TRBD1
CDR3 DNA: TGTGCCAGCAGCTTAGACCCGGGACAGGGTCGCCTCAATCAGCCCCAGCATTTT
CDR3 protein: CASSLDPGQGRLNQPQHF

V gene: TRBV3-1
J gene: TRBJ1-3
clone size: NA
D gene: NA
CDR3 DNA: TGTGCCAGCAGCCTTGGGACGCACTCTGGAAACACCATATATTTT
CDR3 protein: CASSLGTHSGNTIYF

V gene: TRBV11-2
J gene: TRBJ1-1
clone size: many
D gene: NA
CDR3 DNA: TGTGCCAGCAGCAACAGCCAGGGGTCCACTGAAGCTTTCTTT
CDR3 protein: CASSNSQGSTEAFF

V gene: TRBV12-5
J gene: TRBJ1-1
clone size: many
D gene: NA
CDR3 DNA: TGTGCTAGTGGTTTGGTTGTGGGGAAGAACACTGAAGCTTTCTTT
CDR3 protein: CASGLVVGKNTEAFF

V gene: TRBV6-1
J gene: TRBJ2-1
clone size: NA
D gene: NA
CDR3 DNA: TGTGCCAGCAGTGAACGGGGAGTGACCTACAATGAGCAGTTCTTC
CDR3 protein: CASSERGVTYNEQFF

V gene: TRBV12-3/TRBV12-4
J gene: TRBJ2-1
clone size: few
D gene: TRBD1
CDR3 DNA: TGTGCCAGCAGTTTTGACAGGGAAGTCAATGAGCAGTTCTTC
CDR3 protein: CASSFDREVNEQFF

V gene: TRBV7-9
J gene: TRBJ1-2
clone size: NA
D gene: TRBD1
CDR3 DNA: TGTGCCAGCGCCCCCCCTGGGGACAGGGGCTATGGCTACACCTTC
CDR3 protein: CASAPPGDRGYGYTF

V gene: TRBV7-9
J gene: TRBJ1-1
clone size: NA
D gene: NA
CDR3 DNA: TGTGCCAGCAGCTTTAACGGGCCGGAAGCTTTCTTT
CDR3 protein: CASSFNGPEAFF

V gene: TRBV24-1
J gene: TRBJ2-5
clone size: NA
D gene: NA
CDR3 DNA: TGTGCCACCAGTGTAGGGCCGGAGACCCAGTACTTC
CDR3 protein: CATSVGPETQYF